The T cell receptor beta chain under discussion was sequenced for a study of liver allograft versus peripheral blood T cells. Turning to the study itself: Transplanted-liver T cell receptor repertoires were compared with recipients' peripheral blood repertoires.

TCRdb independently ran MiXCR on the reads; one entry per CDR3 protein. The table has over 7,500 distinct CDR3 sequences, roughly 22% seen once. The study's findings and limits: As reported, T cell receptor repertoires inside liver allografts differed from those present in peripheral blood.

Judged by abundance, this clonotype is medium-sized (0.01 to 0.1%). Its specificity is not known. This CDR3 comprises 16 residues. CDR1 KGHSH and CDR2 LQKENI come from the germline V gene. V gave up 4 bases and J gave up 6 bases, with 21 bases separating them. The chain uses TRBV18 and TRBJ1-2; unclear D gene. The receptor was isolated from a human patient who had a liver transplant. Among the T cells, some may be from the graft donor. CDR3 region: CASSRMDLPSDHGYTF. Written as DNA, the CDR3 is TGTGCCAGCTCACGCATGGACCTACCCTCTGACCATGGCTACACCTTC.